These 8 T cell receptor beta chains were all obtained from the same sample, sequenced in a study of identical twins. TCRdb fed the 5' RACE reads into MiXCR, producing one record per CDR3 protein. The sample yields about 530,000 distinct CDR3 sequences, around 15% seen once. This sample was also put to use in a study of yellow fever vaccine responses in identical twins.

Sequencing was performed on CD4+ T cells sorted from blood. These receptor sequences come from a woman aged 18-35 years in good health.

This clonotype showed up just a few times. The CDR3 coding sequence is TGTGCCAGCAGCTTAGGGCGGAAACAAGAGACCCAGTACTTC. It is translated as CASSLGRKQETQYF. J is TRBJ2-5 and V is TRBV13; D gene ambiguous. The CDR3 sequence is 14 residues long. Germline V CDR1 and CDR2: PRHDT, FYEKMQ (reference sequence). Trimming left V 0 bases short and J 2 bases short, with 7 bases between.

This clonotype has just a few counts. The rearrangement joins TRBV27 to TRBJ2-5; no definite D call. The CDR3 totals 14 residues. Germline CDR1 MNHEY, CDR2 SMNVEV (reference sequence). Trimming took 6 bases from V and 2 from J, leaving 13 bases between them. The CDR3 is CASSRLQAQETQYF. CDR3 DNA: TGTGCCAGCAGCCGATTGCAGGCACAAGAGACCCAGTACTTC.

This chain connects TRBV28 to TRBJ2-1; 7 bases line up with TRBD1. Germline-derived CDR1 and CDR2 are MDHEN and SYDVKM. The V segment lost 2 bases and the J segment 0 bases; nucleotides outside the gene matches: 4. The CDR3 totals 16 residues. The CDR3 reads CASSLGTVVSYNEQFF. CDR3 coding DNA: TGTGCCAGCAGTTTAGGGACAGTGGTCTCCTACAATGAGCAGTTCTTC.

This chain links TRBV5-1 with TRBJ2-5, with TRBD1 identical over 7 bases. V dropped 4 bases and J dropped 4; count of bases not matched to a gene: 7. Germline CDR1 SGHRS, CDR2 YFSETQ. The CDR3 covers 14 residues. The CDR3 sequence: CASSPTGPSETQYF. The CDR3 DNA sequence: TGCGCCAGCAGCCCGACAGGGCCATCAGAGACCCAGTACTTC. The full variable domain, its missing parts supplied by reference TRBV5-1 and TRBJ2-5, is KAGVTQTPRYLIKTRGQQVTLSCSPISGHRSVSWYQQTPGQGLQFLFEYFSETQRNKGNFPGRFSGRQFSNSRSEMNVSTLELGDSALYLCASSPTGPSETQYFGPGTRLLVL.

This clonotype was picked up one time. The chain has TRBV9 and TRBJ2-1; tentative D call: TRBD1 (5 bases). The CDR3 is 12 residues long. Germline CDR1 is SGDLS and CDR2 is YYNGEE. Deletions cut 0 bases from V and 9 bases from J, with 7 bases between. The CDR3 protein is CASSVEDTEQFF. The CDR3 nucleotides are TGTGCCAGCAGCGTAGAGGACACTGAGCAGTTCTTC.

The chain is built from TRBV20-1 and TRBJ1-6; TRBD1 matches 7 bases. The CDR3 is made up of 16 amino acids. The V segment lost 1 base and the J segment 5 bases; nucleotides outside the gene matches: 8. Germline V gene lookup returns CDR1 DFQATT and CDR2 SNEGSKA (reference sequence). In nucleotides, the CDR3 is TGCAGTGCTAGAGTTTTGGCTACAGGGGATAATTCACCCCTCCACTTT. Translating it yields CSARVLATGDNSPLHF.

This clonotype was recorded a few times. The rearrangement links TRBV10-3 to TRBJ2-2, with D perhaps TRBD2 (5 bases). The ends were cut back, 0 bases at V and 5 bases at J, with 13 bases in the middle. CDR3 length: 16 amino acids. Germline V gene sequence: CDR1 ENHRY, CDR2 SYGVKD. The CDR3 is CAISESPTLATGELFF. The CDR3, as DNA: TGTGCCATCAGTGAGTCCCCAACTCTAGCTACCGGGGAGCTGTTTTTT.

The chain carries TRBV24-1 and TRBJ2-7; TRBD1 might be the D (6 bases). The CDR3 consists of 18 residues. Trimming took off 4 bases at V and 0 bases at J, with 21 bases between the two ends. The V gene's germline CDR1 is KGHDR and CDR2 SFDVKD. The CDR3 loop reads CATSDFSPEGQYSYEQYF. Here the CDR3 DNA reads TGTGCCACCAGTGACTTCTCTCCTGAAGGACAGTACTCCTACGAGCAGTACTTC.